This T cell receptor (beta chain) was identified in a study of cytomegalovirus exposure and HLA in healthy donors. Germline V gene sequence: CDR1 LNHDA, CDR2 SQIVND (reference sequence). The CDR3 length is 14 residues. After removal of 5 bases from V and 3 bases from J, the junction contained 5 bases not matched to a gene. Some clones are missing from TCRdb's copy, which holds only in-frame ones; the method was immunoSEQ multiplex PCR. Here the sample spans 150,000 to 180,000 clones, around 83% being singletons. The J gene is TRBJ2-7, the V gene TRBV19; 9 nucleotides line up with TRBD1. This sequence originates from a human donor in good health. The specimen sequenced was PBMCs. This chain's CDR3 is CASSGSTGGYEQYF. The CDR3 region has the DNA TGTGCCAGTAGTGGCTCGACAGGGGGCTACGAGCAGTACTTC.